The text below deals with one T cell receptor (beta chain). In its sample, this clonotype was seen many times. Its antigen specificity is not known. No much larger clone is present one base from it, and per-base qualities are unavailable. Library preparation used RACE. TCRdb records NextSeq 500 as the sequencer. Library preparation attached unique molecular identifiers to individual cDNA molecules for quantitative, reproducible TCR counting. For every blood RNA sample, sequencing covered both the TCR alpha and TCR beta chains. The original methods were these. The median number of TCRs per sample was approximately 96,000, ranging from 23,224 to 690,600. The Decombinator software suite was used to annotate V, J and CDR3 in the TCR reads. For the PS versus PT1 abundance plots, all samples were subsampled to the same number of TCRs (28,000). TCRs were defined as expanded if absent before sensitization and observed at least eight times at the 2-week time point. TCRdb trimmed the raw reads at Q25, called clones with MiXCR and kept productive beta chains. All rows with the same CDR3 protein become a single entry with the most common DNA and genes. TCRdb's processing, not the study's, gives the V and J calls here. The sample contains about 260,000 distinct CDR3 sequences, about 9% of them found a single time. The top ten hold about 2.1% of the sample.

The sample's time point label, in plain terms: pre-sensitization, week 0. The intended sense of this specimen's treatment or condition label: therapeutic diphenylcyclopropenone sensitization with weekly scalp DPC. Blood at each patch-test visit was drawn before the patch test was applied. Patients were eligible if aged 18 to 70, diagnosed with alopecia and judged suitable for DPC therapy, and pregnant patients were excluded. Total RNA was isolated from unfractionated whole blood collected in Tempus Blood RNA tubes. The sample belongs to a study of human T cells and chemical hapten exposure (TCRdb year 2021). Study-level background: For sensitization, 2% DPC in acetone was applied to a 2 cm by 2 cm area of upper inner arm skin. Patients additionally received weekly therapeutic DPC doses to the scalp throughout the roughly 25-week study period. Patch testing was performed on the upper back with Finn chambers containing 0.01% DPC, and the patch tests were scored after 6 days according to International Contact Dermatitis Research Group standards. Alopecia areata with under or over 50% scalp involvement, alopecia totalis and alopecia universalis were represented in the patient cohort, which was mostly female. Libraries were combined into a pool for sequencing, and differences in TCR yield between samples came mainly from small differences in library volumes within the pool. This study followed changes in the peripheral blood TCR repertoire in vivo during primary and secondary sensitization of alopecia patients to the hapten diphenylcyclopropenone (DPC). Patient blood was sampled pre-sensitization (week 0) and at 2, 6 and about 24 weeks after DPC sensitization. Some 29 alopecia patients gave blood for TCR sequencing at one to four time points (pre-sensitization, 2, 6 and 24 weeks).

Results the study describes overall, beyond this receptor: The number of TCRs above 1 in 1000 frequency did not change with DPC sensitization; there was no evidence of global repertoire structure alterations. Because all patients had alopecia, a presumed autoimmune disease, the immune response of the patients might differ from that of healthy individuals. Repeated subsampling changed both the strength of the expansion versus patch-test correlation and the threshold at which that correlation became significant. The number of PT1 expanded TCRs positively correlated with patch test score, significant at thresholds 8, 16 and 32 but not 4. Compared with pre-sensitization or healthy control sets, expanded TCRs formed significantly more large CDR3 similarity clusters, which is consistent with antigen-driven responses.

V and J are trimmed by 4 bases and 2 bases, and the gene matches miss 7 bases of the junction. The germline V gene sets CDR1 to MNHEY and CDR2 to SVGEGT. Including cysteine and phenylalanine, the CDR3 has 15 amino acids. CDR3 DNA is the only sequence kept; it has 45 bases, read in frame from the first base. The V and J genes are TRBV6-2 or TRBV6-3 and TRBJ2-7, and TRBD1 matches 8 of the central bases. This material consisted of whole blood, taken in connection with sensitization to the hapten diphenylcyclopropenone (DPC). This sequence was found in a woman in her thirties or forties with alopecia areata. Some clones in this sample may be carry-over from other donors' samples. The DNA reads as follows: TGTGCCAGCAGTTCCACAGGGACAGGAACCTACGAGCAGTACTTC. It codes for CASSSTGTGTYEQYF.